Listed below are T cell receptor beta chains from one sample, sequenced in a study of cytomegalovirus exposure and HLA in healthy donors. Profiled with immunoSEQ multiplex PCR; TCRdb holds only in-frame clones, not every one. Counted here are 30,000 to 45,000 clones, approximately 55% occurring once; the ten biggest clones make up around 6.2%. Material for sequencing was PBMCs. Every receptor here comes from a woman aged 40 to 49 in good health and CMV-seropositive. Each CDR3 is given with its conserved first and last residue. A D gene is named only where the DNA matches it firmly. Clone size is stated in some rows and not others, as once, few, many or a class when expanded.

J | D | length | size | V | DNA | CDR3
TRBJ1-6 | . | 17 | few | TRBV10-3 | TGTGCCATCAGTGAGCCCTTGACAGGCTCCTATAATTCACCCCTCCACTTT | CAISEPLTGSYNSPLHF
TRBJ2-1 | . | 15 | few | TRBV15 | TGTGCCACCAGCAGAGATCCGGGACACAACAATGAGCAGTTCTTC | CATSRDPGHNNEQFF
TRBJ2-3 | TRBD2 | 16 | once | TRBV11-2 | TGTGCCAGCAGCTCAAGGACTAGCCTAGTCACAGATACGCAGTATTTT | CASSSRTSLVTDTQYF
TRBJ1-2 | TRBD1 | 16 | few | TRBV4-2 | TGTGCCAGCAGCTCCGGACAGGGGGCCGTCGGCTATGGCTACACCTTC | CASSSGQGAVGYGYTF
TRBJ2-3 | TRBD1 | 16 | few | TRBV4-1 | TGCGCCAGCAGCCAACCCAGACAGGGGAGGACAGATACGCAGTATTTT | CASSQPRQGRTDTQYF
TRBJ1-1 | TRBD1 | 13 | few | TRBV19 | TGTGCCAGTAGGGACAGGCCGAACACTGAAGCTTTCTTT | CASRDRPNTEAFF
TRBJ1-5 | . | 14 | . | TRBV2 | TGTGCCAGCAGTGAAGAATGGGAGGCAAAGCCCCAGCATTTT | CASSEEWEAKPQHF
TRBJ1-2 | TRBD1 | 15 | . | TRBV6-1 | TGTGCCAGCAGTGAATGGGGACAGGGGATCTATGGCTACACCTTC | CASSEWGQGIYGYTF
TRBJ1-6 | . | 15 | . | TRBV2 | TGTGCCAGCAATTCAGGGAACTCCTATAATTCACCCCTCCACTTT | CASNSGNSYNSPLHF
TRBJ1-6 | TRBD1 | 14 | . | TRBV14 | TGTGCCAGCAGCCAGACAGGGAGGAACTCACCCCTCCACTTT | CASSQTGRNSPLHF
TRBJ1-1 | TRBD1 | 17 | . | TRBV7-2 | TGTGCCAGCAGCTTAGGGCCACAGGGGGCCGTCTCAGCTGAAGCTTTCTTT | CASSLGPQGAVSAEAFF
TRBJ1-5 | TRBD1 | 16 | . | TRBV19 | TGTGCCAGTACCTTAATGGGACAGGGGGCCATTTGGCCCCAGCATTTT | CASTLMGQGAIWPQHF
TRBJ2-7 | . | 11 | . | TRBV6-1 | TGTGCCAGCCCTCTAGGCTACGAGCAGTACTTC | CASPLGYEQYF
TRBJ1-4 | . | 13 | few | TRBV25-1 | TGTGCCAGCACTAGGGGCGCAGGGGAAAAACTGTTTTTT | CASTRGAGEKLFF
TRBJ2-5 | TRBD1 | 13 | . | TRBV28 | TGTGCCAGCACCGAAGGACAGGAGGAGACCCAGTACTTC | CASTEGQEETQYF
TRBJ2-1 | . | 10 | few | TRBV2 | TGTGCCAGCGATGGGGGGGCAAAGTTCTTC | CASDGGAKFF
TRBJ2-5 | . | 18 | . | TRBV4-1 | TGCGCCAGCAGCCAAGTTCCTCGGAGGCGGGGGCGGGGGGAGACCCAGTACTTC | CASSQVPRRRGRGETQYF
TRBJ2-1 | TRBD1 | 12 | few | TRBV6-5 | TGTGCCAGCAGCCGAACCGGGACAGGGCTGTTCTTC | CASSRTGTGLFF
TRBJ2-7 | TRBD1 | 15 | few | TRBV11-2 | TGTGCCAGCAGCTACACGGACAGGGGTGTCTACGAGCAGTACTTC | CASSYTDRGVYEQYF
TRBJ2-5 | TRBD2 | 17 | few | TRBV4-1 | TGCGCCAGCAGCCAAGCAGGGACTAGCGGGGGTAGAGAGACCCAGTACTTC | CASSQAGTSGGRETQYF
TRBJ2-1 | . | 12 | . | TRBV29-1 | TGCAGCGTTGGAGACTTTTACAATGAGCAGTTCTTC | CSVGDFYNEQFF
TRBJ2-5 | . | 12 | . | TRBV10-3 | TGTGCCATCAGTGAGTCTGCGGAGACCCAGTACTTC | CAISESAETQYF
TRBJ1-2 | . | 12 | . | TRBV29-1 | TGCAGCGTACAGGGATCGGGCTATGGCTACACCTTC | CSVQGSGYGYTF
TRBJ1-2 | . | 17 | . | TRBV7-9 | TGTGCCAGCAGCTTATCCCACGAGGGAGGGGGTAACTATGGCTACACCTTC | CASSLSHEGGGNYGYTF
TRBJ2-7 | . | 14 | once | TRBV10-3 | TGTGCCATCAGTTCGGGGGGCGCGGACTACGAGCAGTACTTC | CAISSGGADYEQYF
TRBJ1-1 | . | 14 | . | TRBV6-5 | TGTGCCAGCAGTTCAAGTAACAAAGCGGGGGTAGCTTTCTTT | CASSSSNKAGVAFF
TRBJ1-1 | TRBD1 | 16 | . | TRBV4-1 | TGCGCCAGCAGCCGAGGGACAGGGACCTCCGACACTGAAGCTTTCTTT | CASSRGTGTSDTEAFF
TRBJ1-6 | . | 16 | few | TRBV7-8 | TGTGCCAGCAGCTTAATTCGGTCACTATATAATTCACCCCTCCACTTT | CASSLIRSLYNSPLHF
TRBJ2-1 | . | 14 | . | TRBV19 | TGTGCCAGTAGTATGCAGGCCCAGGGCAATGAGCAGTTCTTC | CASSMQAQGNEQFF
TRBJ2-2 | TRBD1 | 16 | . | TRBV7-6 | TGTGCCAGCAGCGAATCGACAGGGGGCTATACCGGGGAGCTGTTTTTT | CASSESTGGYTGELFF
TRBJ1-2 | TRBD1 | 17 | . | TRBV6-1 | TGTGCCAGCAGTGAAGCACCAGAAGGGGACAGCCTCTATGGCTACACCTTC | CASSEAPEGDSLYGYTF
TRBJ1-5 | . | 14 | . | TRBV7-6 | TGTGCCAGCAGCTTAGCCGAGGGCAATCAGCCCCAGCATTTT | CASSLAEGNQPQHF
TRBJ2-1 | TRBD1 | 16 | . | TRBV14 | TGTGCCAGCAGCCAAGGATGGGACAGGGGTTACAATGAGCAGTTCTTC | CASSQGWDRGYNEQFF
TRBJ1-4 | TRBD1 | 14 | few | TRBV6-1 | TGTGCCAGCAGTGACGGACAGGGTCTTGAAAAACTGTTTTTT | CASSDGQGLEKLFF
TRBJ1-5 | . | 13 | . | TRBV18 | TGTGCCAGCTCACCACTGTCAAGCACGCCCCAGCATTTT | CASSPLSSTPQHF
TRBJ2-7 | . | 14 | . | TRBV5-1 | TGCGCCAGCAGCTTGGATGCTAACTCCTACGAGCAGTACTTC | CASSLDANSYEQYF